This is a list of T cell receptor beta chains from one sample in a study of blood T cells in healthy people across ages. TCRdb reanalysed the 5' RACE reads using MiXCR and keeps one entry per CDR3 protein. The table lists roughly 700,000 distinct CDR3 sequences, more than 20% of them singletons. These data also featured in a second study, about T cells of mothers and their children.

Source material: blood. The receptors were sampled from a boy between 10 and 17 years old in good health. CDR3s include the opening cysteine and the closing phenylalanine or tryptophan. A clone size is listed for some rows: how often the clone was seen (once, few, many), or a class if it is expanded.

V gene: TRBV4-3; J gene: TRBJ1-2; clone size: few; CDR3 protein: CASSQDIAGSDGYTF
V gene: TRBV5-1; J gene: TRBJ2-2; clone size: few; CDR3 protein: CASSWVSNTGELFF
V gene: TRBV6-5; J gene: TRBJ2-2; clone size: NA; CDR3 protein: CASSYSRLLNTGELFF
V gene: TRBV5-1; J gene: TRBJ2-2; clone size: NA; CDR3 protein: CASSPDRDRAGELFF
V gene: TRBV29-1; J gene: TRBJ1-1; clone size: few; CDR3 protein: CSVEQGGNTEAFF
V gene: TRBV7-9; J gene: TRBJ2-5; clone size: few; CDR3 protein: CASSLAGTVGPSETQYF
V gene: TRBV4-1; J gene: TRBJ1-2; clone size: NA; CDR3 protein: CASSLGTGGLSYGYTF
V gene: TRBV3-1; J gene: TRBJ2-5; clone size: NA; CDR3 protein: CASSQDWGEQETQYF
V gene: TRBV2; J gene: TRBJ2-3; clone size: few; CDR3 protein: CASSEPLAGGASTDTQYF
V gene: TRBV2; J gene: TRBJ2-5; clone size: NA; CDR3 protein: CASSATESQETQYF
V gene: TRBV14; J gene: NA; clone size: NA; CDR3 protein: CASSHQAGRSSYEQYF
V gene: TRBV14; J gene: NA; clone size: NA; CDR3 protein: CASSQLAGVQDEQFF
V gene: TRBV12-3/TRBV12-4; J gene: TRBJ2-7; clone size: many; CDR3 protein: CASSLGLAGGEQYF
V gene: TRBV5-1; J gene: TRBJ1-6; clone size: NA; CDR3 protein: CASSLEGGRAAPLHF
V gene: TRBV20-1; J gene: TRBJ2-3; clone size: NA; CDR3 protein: CSASGTGASTDTQYF
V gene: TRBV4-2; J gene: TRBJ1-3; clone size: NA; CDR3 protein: CASSQAIAISGNTIYF
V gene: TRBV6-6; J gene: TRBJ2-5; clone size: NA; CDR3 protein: CASSLGGLAGGETQYF
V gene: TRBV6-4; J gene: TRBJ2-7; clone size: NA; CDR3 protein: CASSGQLGGGGPYEQYF
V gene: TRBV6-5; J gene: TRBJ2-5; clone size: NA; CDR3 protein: CASSSAVISSGGEETQYF
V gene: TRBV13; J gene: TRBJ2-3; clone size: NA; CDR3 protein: CASRYWGVDTQYF
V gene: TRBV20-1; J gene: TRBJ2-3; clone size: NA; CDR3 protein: CSAISVGHRLLADTQYF
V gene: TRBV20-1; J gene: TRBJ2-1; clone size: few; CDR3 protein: CSAPVAGLSYNEQFF
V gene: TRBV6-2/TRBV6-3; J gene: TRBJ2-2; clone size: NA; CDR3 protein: CASSLGSSTGELFF
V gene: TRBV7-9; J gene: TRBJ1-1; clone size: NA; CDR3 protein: CVSGTDNTEAFF
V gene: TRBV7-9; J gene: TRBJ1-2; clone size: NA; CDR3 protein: CASSLDDTFYGYTF
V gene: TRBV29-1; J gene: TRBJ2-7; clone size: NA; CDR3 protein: CSAGSTGGYEQYF
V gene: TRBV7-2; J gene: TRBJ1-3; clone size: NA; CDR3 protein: CASSLVDTIYF
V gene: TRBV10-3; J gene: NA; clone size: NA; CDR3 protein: CAGRGTSGGEQYF
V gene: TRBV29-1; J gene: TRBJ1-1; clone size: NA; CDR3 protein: CSVNRQGADTEAFF
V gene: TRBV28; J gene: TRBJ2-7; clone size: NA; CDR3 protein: CATESPRGTYEQYF
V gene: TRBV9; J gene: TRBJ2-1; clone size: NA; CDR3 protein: CASSNRGLIYNEQFF
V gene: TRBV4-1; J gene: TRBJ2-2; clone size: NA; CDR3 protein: CASSQPGLAGSGELFF
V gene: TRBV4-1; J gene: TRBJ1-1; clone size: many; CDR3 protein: CASSQPRQGMNTEAFF
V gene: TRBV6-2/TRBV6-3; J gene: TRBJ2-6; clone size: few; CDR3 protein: CASSYLTGLPIFYGANVLTF
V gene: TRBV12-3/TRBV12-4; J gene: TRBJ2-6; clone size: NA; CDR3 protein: CASSLNSRSGANVLTF
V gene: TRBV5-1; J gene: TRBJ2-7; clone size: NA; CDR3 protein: CASSLVAGDYEQYF
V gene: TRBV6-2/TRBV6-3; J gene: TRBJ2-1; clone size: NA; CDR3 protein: CASSYSIAGGNNEQFF
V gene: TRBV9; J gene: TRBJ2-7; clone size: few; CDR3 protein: CASSVAPAGPYEQYF
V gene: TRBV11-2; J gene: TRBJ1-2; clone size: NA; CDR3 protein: CASSTDVDYGYTF
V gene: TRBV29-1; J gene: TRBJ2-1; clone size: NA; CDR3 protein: CSVGQGALNEQFF